This TCR beta chain was recorded in a study of T cell responses to AZD1222 COVID-19 vaccine. Unmatched junction bases numbered 5, after V lost 10 bases and J lost 3 bases. This CDR3 region has 13 residues. Clones were read by immunoSEQ multiplex PCR, and TCRdb kept only the in-frame ones, dropping some. The data hold over 120,000 clones, with 85% to 90% observed a single time. Concerning this clone itself: Its antigen remains unidentified.

Researchers grouped second doses given at about 4 or about 12 weeks into one pool. Findings and limits, study-wide: With two AZD1222 doses given, Spike-specific TCR breadth and depth both rose. Recipients of AZD1222 seropositive at baseline numbered only 5 to 7.

The rearrangement links TRBV6-7 to TRBJ2-2, with TRBD2 matching over 7 bases. TRBV6-7 counts as an open reading frame of uncertain function. This TCR was recovered from an adult who received the AZD1222 COVID-19 vaccine. The source material was peripheral blood, sampled 28 days after the second AZD1222 dose. Here the CDR3 DNA reads TGTGCCACCTTAGCGGGTCACACCGGGGAGCTGTTTTTT. This codes for CATLAGHTGELFF.